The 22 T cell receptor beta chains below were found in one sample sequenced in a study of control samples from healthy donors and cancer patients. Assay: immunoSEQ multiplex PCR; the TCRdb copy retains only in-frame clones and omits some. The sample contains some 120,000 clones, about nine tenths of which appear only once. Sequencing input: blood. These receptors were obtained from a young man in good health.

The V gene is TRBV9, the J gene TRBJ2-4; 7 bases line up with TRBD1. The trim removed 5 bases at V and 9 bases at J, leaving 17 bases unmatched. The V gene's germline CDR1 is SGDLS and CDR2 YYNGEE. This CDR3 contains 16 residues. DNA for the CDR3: TGTGCCAGCAGTCCTCTAAGGGGGCCCTCCGAAGGCATTCAGTACTTC. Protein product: CASSPLRGPSEGIQYF.

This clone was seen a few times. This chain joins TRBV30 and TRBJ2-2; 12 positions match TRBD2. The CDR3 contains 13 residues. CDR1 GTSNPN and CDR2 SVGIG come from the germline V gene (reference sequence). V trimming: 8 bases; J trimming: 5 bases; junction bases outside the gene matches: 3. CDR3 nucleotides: TGTGCCCTCCTAGCGGGAGGGACCGGGGAGCTGTTTTTT. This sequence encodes CALLAGGTGELFF.

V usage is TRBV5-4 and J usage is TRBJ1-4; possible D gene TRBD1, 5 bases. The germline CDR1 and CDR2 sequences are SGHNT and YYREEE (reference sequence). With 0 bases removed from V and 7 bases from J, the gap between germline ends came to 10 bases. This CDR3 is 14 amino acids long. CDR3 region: CASSLGGFGEKLFF. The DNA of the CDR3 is TGTGCCAGCAGCTTGGGGGGGTTCGGTGAAAAACTGTTTTTT.

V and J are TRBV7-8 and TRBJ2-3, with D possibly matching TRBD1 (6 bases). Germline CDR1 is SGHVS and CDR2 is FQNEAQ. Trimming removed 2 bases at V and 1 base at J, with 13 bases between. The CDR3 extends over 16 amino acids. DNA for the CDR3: TGTGCCAGCAGCTTAAGACAGGTTGGTGGCACAGATACGCAGTATTTT. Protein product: CASSLRQVGGTDTQYF.

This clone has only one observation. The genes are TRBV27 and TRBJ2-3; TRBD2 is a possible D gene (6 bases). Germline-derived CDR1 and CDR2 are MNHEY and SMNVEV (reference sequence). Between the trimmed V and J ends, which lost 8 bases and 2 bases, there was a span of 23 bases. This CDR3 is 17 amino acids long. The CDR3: CASSLGRGIDLTDTQYF. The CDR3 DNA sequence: TGTGCCAGCTCCCTAGGGCGGGGAATCGATCTCACAGATACGCAGTATTTT.

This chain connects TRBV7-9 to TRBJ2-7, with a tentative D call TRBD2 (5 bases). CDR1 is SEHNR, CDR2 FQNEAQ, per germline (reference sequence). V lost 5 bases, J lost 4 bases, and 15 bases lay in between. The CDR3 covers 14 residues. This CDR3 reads CASSPRVSSYEQYF. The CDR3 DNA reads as TGTGCCAGCAGCCCGAGGGTTTCATCTTACGAGCAGTACTTC.

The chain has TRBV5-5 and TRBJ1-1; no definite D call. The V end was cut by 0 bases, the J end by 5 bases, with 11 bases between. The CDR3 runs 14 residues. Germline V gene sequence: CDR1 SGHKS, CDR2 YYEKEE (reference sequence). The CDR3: CASSLGAEITEAFF. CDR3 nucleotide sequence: TGTGCCAGCAGCTTGGGGGCAGAAATAACTGAAGCTTTCTTT.

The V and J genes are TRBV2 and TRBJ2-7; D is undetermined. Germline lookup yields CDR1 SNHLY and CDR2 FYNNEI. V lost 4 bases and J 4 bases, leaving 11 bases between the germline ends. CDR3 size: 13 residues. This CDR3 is CASSVKDRYEQYF. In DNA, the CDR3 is TGTGCCAGCAGTGTTAAGGATCGGTACGAGCAGTACTTC.

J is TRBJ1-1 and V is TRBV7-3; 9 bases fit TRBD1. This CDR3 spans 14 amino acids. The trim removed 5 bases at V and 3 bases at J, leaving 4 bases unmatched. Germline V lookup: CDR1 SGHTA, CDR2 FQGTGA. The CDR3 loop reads CASSGQGTDTEAFF. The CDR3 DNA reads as TGTGCCAGCAGCGGACAGGGGACGGACACTGAAGCTTTCTTT.

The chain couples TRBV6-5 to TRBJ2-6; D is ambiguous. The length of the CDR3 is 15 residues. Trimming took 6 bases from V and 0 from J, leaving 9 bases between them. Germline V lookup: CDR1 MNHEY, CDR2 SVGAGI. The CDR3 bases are TGTGCCAGCAGGCCCACGGGCTCTGGGGCCAACGTCCTGACTTTC. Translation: CASRPTGSGANVLTF.

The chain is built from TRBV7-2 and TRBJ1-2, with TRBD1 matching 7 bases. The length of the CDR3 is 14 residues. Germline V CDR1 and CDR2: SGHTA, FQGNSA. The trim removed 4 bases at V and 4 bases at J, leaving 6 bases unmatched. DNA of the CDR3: TGTGCCAGCAGCTCTCAGGGGGGCGGCTATGGCTACACCTTC. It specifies CASSSQGGGYGYTF.

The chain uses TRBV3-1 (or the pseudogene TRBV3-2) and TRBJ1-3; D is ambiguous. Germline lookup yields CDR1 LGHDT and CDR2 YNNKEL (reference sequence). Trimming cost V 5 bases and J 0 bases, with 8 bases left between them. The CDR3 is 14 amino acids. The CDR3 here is CASSSISSGNTIYF. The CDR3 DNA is TGTGCCAGCAGCTCAATCTCCTCTGGAAACACCATATATTTT.

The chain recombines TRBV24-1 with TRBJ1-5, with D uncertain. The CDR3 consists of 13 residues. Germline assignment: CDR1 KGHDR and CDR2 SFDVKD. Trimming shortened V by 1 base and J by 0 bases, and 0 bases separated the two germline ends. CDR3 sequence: CATSDFSNQPQHF. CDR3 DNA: TGTGCCACCAGTGATTTTAGCAATCAGCCCCAGCATTTT.

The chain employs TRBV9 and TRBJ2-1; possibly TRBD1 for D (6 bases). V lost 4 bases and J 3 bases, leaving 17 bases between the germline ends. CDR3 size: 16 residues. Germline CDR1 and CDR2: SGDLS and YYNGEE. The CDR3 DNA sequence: TGTGCCAGCAGCCCGACCGGGACACAATTCTACAATGAGCAGTTCTTC. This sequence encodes CASSPTGTQFYNEQFF.

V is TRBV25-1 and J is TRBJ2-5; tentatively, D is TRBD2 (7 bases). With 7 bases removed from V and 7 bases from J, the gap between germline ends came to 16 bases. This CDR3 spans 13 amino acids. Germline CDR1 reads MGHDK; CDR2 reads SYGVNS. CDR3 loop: CASTLGGVGTQYF. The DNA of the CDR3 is TGTGCCAGCACCCTAGGGGGGGTGGGGACCCAGTACTTC.

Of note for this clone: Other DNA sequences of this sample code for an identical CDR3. CDR3 coding DNA: TGTGCCAGCAGTTATTCCGGGGAGACCCAGTACTTC. Encoded protein: CASSYSGETQYF. This chain joins TRBV6-5 and TRBJ2-5; no firm D call. CDR1 and CDR2 (germline): MNHEY, SVGAGI. CDR3 length: 12 amino acids. The ends were cut back, 3 bases at V and 5 bases at J, with 7 bases in the middle.

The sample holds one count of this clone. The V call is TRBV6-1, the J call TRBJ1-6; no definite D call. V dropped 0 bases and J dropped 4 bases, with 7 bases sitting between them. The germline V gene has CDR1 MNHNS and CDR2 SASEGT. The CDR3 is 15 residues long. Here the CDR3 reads CASSEASRYNSPLHF. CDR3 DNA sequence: TGTGCCAGCAGTGAAGCTTCACGGTATAATTCACCCCTCCACTTT.

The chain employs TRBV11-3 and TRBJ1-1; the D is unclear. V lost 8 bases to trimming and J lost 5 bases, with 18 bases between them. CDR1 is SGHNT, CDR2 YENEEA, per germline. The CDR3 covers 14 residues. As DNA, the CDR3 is TGTGCCAGCCCACAACACGCGGAAGGGACTGAAGCTTTCTTT. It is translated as CASPQHAEGTEAFF.

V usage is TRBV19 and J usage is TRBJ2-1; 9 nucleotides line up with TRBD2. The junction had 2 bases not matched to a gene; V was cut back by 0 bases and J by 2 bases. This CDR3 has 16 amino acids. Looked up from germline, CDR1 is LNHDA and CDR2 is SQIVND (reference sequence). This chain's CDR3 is CASSIEASGTYNEQFF. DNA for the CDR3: TGTGCCAGTAGTATAGAAGCTAGCGGGACCTACAATGAGCAGTTCTTC.

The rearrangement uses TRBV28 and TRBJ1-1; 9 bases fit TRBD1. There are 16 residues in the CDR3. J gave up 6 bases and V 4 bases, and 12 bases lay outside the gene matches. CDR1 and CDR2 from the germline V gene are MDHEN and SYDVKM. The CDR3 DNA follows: TGTGCCAGCAGTTCAGGGACAGGGCAGGTCCGTTCTGAAGCTTTCTTT. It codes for CASSSGTGQVRSEAFF.

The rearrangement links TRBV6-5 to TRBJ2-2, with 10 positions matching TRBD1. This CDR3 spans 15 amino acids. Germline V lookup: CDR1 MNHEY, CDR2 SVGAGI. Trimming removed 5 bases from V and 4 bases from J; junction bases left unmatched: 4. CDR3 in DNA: TGTGCCAGCAGTCCCCGGGACAGGGGCACCGGGGAGCTGTTTTTT. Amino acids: CASSPRDRGTGELFF.

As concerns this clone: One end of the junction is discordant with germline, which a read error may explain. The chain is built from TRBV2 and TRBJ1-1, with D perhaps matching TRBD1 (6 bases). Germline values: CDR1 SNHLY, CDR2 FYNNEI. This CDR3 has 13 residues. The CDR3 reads CAYFRGGAGSRIF. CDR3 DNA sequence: TGTGCCTACTTCCGGGGGGGCGCCGGGTCGAGAATCTTT.